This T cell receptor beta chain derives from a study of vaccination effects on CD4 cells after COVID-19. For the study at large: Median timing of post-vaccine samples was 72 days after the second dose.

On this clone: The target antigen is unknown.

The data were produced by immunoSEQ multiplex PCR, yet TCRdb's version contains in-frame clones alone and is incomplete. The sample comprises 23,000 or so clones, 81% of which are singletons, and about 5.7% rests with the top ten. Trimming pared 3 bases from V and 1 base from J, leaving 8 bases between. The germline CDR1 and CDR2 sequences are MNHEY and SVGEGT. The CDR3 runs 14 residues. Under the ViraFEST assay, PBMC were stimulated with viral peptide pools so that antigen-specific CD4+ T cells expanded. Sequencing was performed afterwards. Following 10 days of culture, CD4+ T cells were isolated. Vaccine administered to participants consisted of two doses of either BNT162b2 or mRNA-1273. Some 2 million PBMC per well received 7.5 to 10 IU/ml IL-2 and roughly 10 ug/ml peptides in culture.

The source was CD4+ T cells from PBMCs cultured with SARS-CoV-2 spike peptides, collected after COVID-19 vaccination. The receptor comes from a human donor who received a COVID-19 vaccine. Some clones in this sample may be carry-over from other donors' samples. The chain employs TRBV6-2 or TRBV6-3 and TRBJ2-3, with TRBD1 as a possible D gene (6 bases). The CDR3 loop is CASSYGQRTDTQYF. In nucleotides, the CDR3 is TGTGCCAGCAGTTATGGACAGCGCACAGATACGCAGTATTTT.